This is a list of T cell receptor beta chains from one sample in a study of blood T cell repertoires in COVID-19. Clones were read by immunoSEQ multiplex PCR, and TCRdb kept only the in-frame ones, dropping some. Of 25,000 to 30,000 clones in the sample, about 88% were seen once. The sequenced sample was peripheral blood. The receptors here all came from a man in his 70s with active COVID-19. Both conserved end residues are part of each CDR3. D genes are given only for firm matches. Clone size is given for some rows only: seen once, a few or many times, or a class if the clone is expanded.

J,V,D,size,CDR3,DNA
TRBJ2-5,TRBV7-8,TRBD2,.,CASSLVRAAGGRETQYF,TGTGCCAGCAGCTTAGTGCGAGCAGCGGGGGGGAGGGAGACCCAGTACTTC
TRBJ2-1,TRBV6-2/TRBV6-3,TRBD2,.,CASSYSQRGGYEQFF,TGTGCCAGCAGTTACTCGCAGCGGGGGGGCTATGAGCAGTTCTTC
TRBJ2-5,TRBV19,TRBD1,.,CASRRGRGETQYF,TGTGCCAGTAGGAGGGGGCGAGGAGAGACCCAGTACTTC
TRBJ2-7,TRBV7-3,TRBD1,few,CASSHTGGKGYEQYF,TGTGCCAGCAGCCATACAGGGGGCAAGGGCTACGAGCAGTACTTC
TRBJ1-6,TRBV5-8,.,.,CASSLLANSPLHF,TGTGCCAGCAGCTTGCTCGCGAATTCACCCCTCCACTTT
TRBJ1-4,TRBV2,.,.,CASCYRESEKLFF,TGTGCCAGCTGCTACAGGGAAAGTGAAAAACTGTTTTTT
TRBJ2-3,TRBV5-1,TRBD2,.,CASRTSGYTDTQYF,TGCGCCAGCAGGACTAGCGGATACACAGATACGCAGTATTTT
TRBJ2-7,TRBV20-1,TRBD2,.,CSATGGGEQYF,TGCAGTGCTACGGGAGGAGGTGAGCAGTACTTC
TRBJ2-5,TRBV3-1/TRBV3-2,TRBD2,.,CASSEGLAGVRETQYF,TGTGCCAGCAGCGAAGGACTAGCGGGGGTCAGAGAGACCCAGTACTTC
TRBJ2-1,TRBV25-1,TRBD1,.,CASSDSRQGAYNEQFF,TGTGCCAGCAGCGACTCCCGACAGGGGGCGTACAATGAGCAGTTCTTC
TRBJ2-5,TRBV5-1,TRBD1,.,CASTPQVGQGQETQYF,TGCGCCAGCACCCCCCAGGTCGGACAGGGGCAAGAGACCCAGTACTTC
TRBJ2-7,TRBV7-2,TRBD2,.,CASRNGLARTYEQYF,TGTGCCAGCCGTAATGGACTAGCGCGGACCTACGAGCAGTACTTC
TRBJ2-7,TRBV4-3,TRBD1,.,CASSQDRTGGSYEQYF,TGCGCCAGCAGCCAAGATCGGACAGGGGGCTCCTACGAGCAGTACTTC
TRBJ1-1,TRBV18,TRBD1,.,CASSPQNPTGEAFF,TGTGCCAGCTCACCTCAGAACCCGACAGGGGAAGCTTTCTTT
TRBJ1-2,TRBV19,TRBD1,few,CASSTTGGDGYTF,TGTGCCAGTAGTACGACAGGGGGCGACGGCTACACCTTC
TRBJ2-3,TRBV27,TRBD1,.,CASSIYRGDTDTQYF,TGTGCCAGCAGCATCTACAGGGGAGACACAGATACGCAGTATTTT
TRBJ2-7,TRBV12-3/TRBV12-4,TRBD1,.,CASSFDRAYEQYF,TGTGCCAGCAGTTTCGACAGGGCCTACGAGCAGTACTTC
TRBJ2-5,TRBV7-3,.,.,CASSDGTKETQYF,TGTGCCAGCAGCGACGGGACAAAAGAGACCCAGTACTTC
TRBJ1-2,TRBV6-2/TRBV6-3,.,.,CASSYGGYGYTF,TGTGCCAGCAGTTACGGGGGGTATGGCTACACCTTC
TRBJ2-1,TRBV3-1/TRBV3-2,TRBD1,.,CASSQDDRGWQFF,TGTGCCAGCAGCCAAGACGACAGGGGGTGGCAGTTCTTC
TRBJ1-5,TRBV6-2/TRBV6-3,.,.,CASSSGQLGNQPQHF,TGTGCCAGCAGTAGTGGACAGCTAGGCAATCAGCCCCAGCATTTT
TRBJ2-3,TRBV12-5,.,.,CASGLARGLEADTQYF,TGTGCTAGTGGTTTGGCCAGAGGACTGGAGGCAGATACGCAGTATTTT
TRBJ2-7,TRBV15,.,.,CATSRDPGEYEQYF,TGTGCCACCAGCAGAGATCCAGGGGAGTACGAGCAGTACTTC
TRBJ2-7,TRBV5-6,TRBD2,.,CASSSRGGDVVSYEQYF,TGTGCCAGCAGCTCCCGCGGGGGGGACGTCGTCTCCTACGAGCAGTACTTC
TRBJ1-1,TRBV27,.,.,CASYQGWNTEAFF,TGTGCCAGTTACCAGGGTTGGAACACTGAAGCTTTCTTT
TRBJ2-7,TRBV5-5,TRBD1,.,CASSHPINRGLYYF,TGTGCCAGCAGCCACCCGATAAACAGGGGCCTCTACTACTTC
TRBJ1-5,TRBV19,.,.,CASSRAGTDNQPQHF,TGTGCCAGTAGTAGGGCCGGGACTGATAATCAGCCCCAGCATTTT
TRBJ2-5,TRBV18,TRBD1,.,CASSQLGTGYQETQYF,TGTGCCAGCTCTCAACTTGGGACAGGGTACCAAGAGACCCAGTACTTC
TRBJ1-5,TRBV18,TRBD1,.,CASSPPGQGRQPQHF,TGTGCCAGCTCACCACCGGGACAGGGGAGGCAGCCCCAGCATTTT
TRBJ2-3,TRBV9,TRBD2,.,CASSPGLARTDTQYF,TGTGCCAGCAGCCCCGGACTAGCGAGGACAGATACGCAGTATTTT
TRBJ1-2,TRBV29-1,TRBD1,.,CSVTIQGGYGYTF,TGCAGCGTGACCATACAGGGGGGCTATGGCTACACCTTC
TRBJ2-6,TRBV4-1,TRBD2,.,CASSPGGAGANVLTF,TGCGCCAGCAGCCCGGGAGGGGCCGGGGCCAACGTCCTGACTTTC
TRBJ2-7,TRBV9,TRBD2,.,CASSALAGVTMGEQYF,TGTGCCAGCAGCGCACTAGCGGGGGTTACCATGGGGGAGCAGTACTTC
TRBJ2-7,TRBV28,.,.,CAVDTGTYEQYF,TGTGCCGTAGACACAGGGACCTACGAGCAGTACTTC
TRBJ2-1,TRBV19,.,once,CASLADSYNEQFF,TGTGCCAGTCTGGCGGACTCCTACAATGAGCAGTTCTTC
TRBJ2-1,TRBV10-2,TRBD1,.,CASSTGQEYNEQFF,TGCGCCAGCTCGACGGGACAGGAGTACAATGAGCAGTTCTTC
TRBJ1-3,TRBV30,.,.,CAWSSGNTIYF,TGTGCCTGGAGTTCAGGAAACACCATATATTTT
TRBJ1-6,TRBV29-1,.,.,CSVRYRAAADSPLHF,TGCAGCGTTCGTTACAGGGCTGCCGCGGATTCACCCCTCCACTTT
TRBJ2-1,TRBV24-1,TRBD1,.,CATSVSGQGSYNEQFF,TGTGCCACCTCCGTGTCGGGACAGGGCTCCTACAATGAGCAGTTCTTC
TRBJ2-3,TRBV4-2,TRBD1,.,CASSPKQGAEDTQYF,TGTGCCAGCAGCCCTAAACAGGGGGCTGAAGATACGCAGTATTTT
TRBJ1-5,TRBV7-9,TRBD1,few,CASSYGQGSSAQPQHF,TGTGCCAGCAGCTACGGACAGGGATCCTCTGCTCAGCCCCAGCATTTT
TRBJ1-5,TRBV23-1,TRBD1,.,CASSQSRDRGNQPQHF,TGCGCCAGCAGTCAGTCCCGGGACAGGGGCAATCAGCCCCAGCATTTT
TRBJ1-5,TRBV3-1/TRBV3-2,TRBD1,.,CASSHLDRAYSNQPQHF,TGTGCCAGCAGCCATCTTGACAGGGCGTATAGCAATCAGCCCCAGCATTTT
TRBJ2-7,TRBV18,TRBD1,.,CASSPGQDVYEQYF,TGTGCCAGCTCACCGGGACAGGATGTTTACGAGCAGTACTTC
TRBJ1-2,TRBV5-1,TRBD1,.,CASSLGTGDSRGYTF,TGCGCCAGCAGCTTGGGGACAGGGGATTCGAGAGGCTACACCTTC
TRBJ1-1,TRBV27,TRBD1,.,CASSPSPGTGGRRISTEAFF,TGTGCCAGCAGTCCCAGTCCCGGGACAGGGGGCAGGAGGATTAGCACTGAAGCTTTCTTT
TRBJ2-3,TRBV18,TRBD2,.,CASSATGGTDTQYF,TGTGCCAGCTCAGCTACGGGGGGGACAGATACGCAGTATTTT
TRBJ2-3,TRBV7-2,TRBD1,.,CASRYPGGTDTQYF,TGTGCCAGCAGATACCCAGGGGGTACAGATACGCAGTATTTT
TRBJ2-3,TRBV6-1,.,.,CASSETPGGTDTQYF,TGTGCCAGCAGTGAGACCCCCGGGGGAACAGATACGCAGTATTTT
TRBJ2-7,TRBV5-4,TRBD1,.,CASSSTGAPYEQYF,TGTGCCAGCAGCTCTACAGGGGCCCCCTACGAGCAGTACTTC
TRBJ2-7,TRBV5-6,.,.,CASSLDWQASYEQYF,TGTGCCAGCAGCTTGGACTGGCAGGCCTCCTACGAGCAGTACTTC
TRBJ2-7,TRBV9,TRBD2,.,CASSVGTSGGHEQYF,TGTGCCAGCAGCGTCGGGACTAGCGGGGGACACGAGCAGTACTTC
TRBJ2-5,TRBV19,TRBD2,once,CASSPGLGRETQYF,TGTGCCAGTAGCCCCGGACTCGGGAGGGAGACCCAGTACTTC
TRBJ1-4,TRBV6-1,.,.,CASSEGEGGVYPVIGKLFF,TGTGCCAGCAGTGAAGGGGAGGGGGGCGTATATCCCGTGATTGGAAAACTGTTTTTT
TRBJ2-7,TRBV19,TRBD1,.,CASSSGQGYEQYF,TGTGCCAGTAGTTCGGGACAGGGGTACGAGCAGTACTTC
TRBJ1-1,TRBV6-6,.,.,CASSRRGGLNTEAFF,TGTGCCAGCAGCCGCCGCGGGGGTTTAAACACTGAAGCTTTCTTT